Below, 4 T cell receptor beta chains from the same sample are listed, as sequenced in a study of T cells in Graves' hyperthyroidism and ophthalmopathy. Amplified TCR beta CDR3 regions came from RNA transcripts. When the TCR CDR3 underwent first-round RT-PCR, the HTBI primer set was used. TCRdb independently ran MiXCR on the multiplex PCR reads; one entry per CDR3 protein. The sample has some 370,000 distinct CDR3 sequences, approximately 18% seen once; the top ten hold more than 30%. The sequenced sample was blood. The receptors were sampled from a woman aged 30 to 39 with Graves' hyperthyroidism that later progressed to Graves' ophthalmopathy.

The gene calls are TRBV29-1 and TRBJ2-7; 9 bases match TRBD2. The CDR3 covers 13 residues. V lost 6 bases to trimming and J lost 0 bases; unmatched junction nucleotides: 3. Germline assignment: CDR1 SQVTM and CDR2 ANQGSEA. The CDR3 loop is CSVTSGPSYEQYF. The CDR3 region has the DNA TGCAGCGTAACTAGCGGGCCCTCCTACGAGCAGTACTTC.

This clonotype was recorded a few times. The chain joins TRBV7-6 to TRBJ1-6; D unresolved. The germline V and J ends were trimmed by 5 bases and 7 bases, with 12 bases remaining between them. The CDR3 sequence is 14 residues long. CDR1 is SGHVS, CDR2 FNYEAQ, per germline. CDR3 in amino acids: CASSRGWENSPLHF. Written as DNA, the CDR3 is TGTGCCAGCAGCCGTGGGTGGGAGAATTCACCCCTCCACTTT.

The chain has TRBV27 and TRBJ1-1; tentative D call: TRBD1 (5 bases). Germline lookup yields CDR1 MNHEY and CDR2 SMNVEV (reference sequence). The CDR3 contains 15 residues. The V and J ends lost 4 bases and 3 bases respectively, with 15 bases between them. The CDR3 bases are TGTGCCAGCAGTTGGGGGGGGGGGGTTTACACTGAAGCTTTCTTT. It translates to CASSWGGGVYTEAFF.

In the case of this clonotype: An end of the junction does not agree with germline; a read error may underlie this. The chain carries TRBV29-1 and TRBJ2-5; a weak D match, TRBD1 (6 bases). Germline V gene sequence: CDR1 SQVTM, CDR2 ANQGSEA. The length of the CDR3 is 11 residues. The DNA of the CDR3 is TGCAGCGTCGCTAGCTCGGGACACCCGAACTTC. Its protein product is CSVASSGHPNF. Based on the CDR3 plus reference TRBV29-1 and TRBJ2-5, the full variable domain is SAVISQKPSRDICQRGTSLTIQCQVDSQVTMMFWYRQQPGQSLTLIATANQGSEATYESGFVIDKFPISRPNLTFSTLTVSNMSPEDSSIYLCSVASSGHPNFGPGTRLLVL.